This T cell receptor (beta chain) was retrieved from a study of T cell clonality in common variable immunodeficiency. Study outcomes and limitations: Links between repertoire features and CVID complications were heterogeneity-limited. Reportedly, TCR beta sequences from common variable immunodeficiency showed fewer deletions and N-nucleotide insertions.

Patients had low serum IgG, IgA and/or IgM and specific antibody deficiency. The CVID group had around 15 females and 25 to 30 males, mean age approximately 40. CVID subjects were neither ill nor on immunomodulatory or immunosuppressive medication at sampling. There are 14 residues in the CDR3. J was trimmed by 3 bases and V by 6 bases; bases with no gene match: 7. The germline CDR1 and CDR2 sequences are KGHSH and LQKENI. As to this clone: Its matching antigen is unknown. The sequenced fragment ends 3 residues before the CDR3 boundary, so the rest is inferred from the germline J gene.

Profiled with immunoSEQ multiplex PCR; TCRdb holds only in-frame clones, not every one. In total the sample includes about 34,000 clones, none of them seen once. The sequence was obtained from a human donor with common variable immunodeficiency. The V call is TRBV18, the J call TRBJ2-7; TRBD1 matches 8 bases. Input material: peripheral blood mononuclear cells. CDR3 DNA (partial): TGTGCCAGCTCCCCCGGGACAGGATTCTACGAG. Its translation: CASSPGTGFYE. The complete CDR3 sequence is CASSPGTGFYEQYF.